The 10 T cell receptor beta chains below all came from one sample that was sequenced in a study of CD8+ T cells in alopecia areata. Following RNA extraction, reverse transcription yielded cDNA that acted as the sequencing template. Clones were sequenced by immunoSEQ multiplex PCR, and TCRdb holds only the in-frame ones, with some missing. Here the sample spans about 97,000 clones, 35% to 45% being singletons. Specimen: CD4+ T cells sorted from blood. Receptors were obtained from a human donor with alopecia areata.

The rearrangement uses TRBV29-1 and TRBJ2-7; 11 bases agree with TRBD2. The germline V gene has CDR1 SQVTM and CDR2 ANQGSEA. V lost 6 bases, J lost 9 bases, and 7 bases stayed unmatched. The length of the CDR3 is 12 residues. CDR3: CSVGSGGAPQYF. The CDR3, as DNA: TGCAGCGTAGGTAGCGGGGGGGCCCCGCAGTACTTC.

This chain connects TRBV14 to TRBJ2-5, with D hard to call. Trimming left V 3 bases short and J 4 bases short, with 3 bases between. This CDR3 comprises 11 residues. In germline, CDR1 is SGHDN, CDR2 FVKESK. The CDR3 region has the DNA TGTGCCAGCAGCCATTTAGAGACCCAGTACTTC. This sequence encodes CASSHLETQYF.

This clone was detected a few times. The CDR3 DNA sequence: TGTGCCAGCAGTTACTCACCGGGCGCTAACTATGGCTACACCTTC. Translating gives CASSYSPGANYGYTF. J is TRBJ1-2 and V is TRBV6-5; D not certain. The germline V gene encodes CDR1 MNHEY and CDR2 SVGAGI. V lost 0 bases to trimming and J lost 0 bases, with 8 bases between them. The CDR3 extends over 15 amino acids.

The V call is TRBV30, the J call TRBJ2-1; 15 nucleotides agree with TRBD2. V trimming: 4 bases; J trimming: 4 bases; junction bases outside the gene matches: 5. Germline V gene sequence: CDR1 GTSNPN, CDR2 SVGIG (reference sequence). This CDR3 region has 16 residues. The CDR3 DNA reads as TGTGCCTGGAACGCAGGGACTAGCGGGGGGTACAATGAGCAGTTCTTC. As protein: CAWNAGTSGGYNEQFF.

This chain joins TRBV27 and TRBJ1-2; D gene unclear. Germline assignment: CDR1 MNHEY and CDR2 SMNVEV (reference sequence). The CDR3 consists of 13 residues. Trimming pared 2 bases from V and 3 bases from J, leaving 7 bases between. Here the CDR3 DNA reads TGTGCCAGCAGTTTAAAGTGGTACTATGGCTACACCTTC. Translated, it gives CASSLKWYYGYTF.

This clone was seen a few times. The chain has TRBV7-2 and TRBJ1-4; D possibly corresponds to TRBD1 (6 bases). The germline CDR1 and CDR2 sequences are SGHTA and FQGNSA. The CDR3 contains 15 residues. The V gene lost 3 bases and the J gene lost 2 bases, with 10 bases spanning the gap. The CDR3 coding sequence is TGTGCCAGCAGCTTGGGGACACCTACTAATGAAAAACTGTTTTTT. It codes for CASSLGTPTNEKLFF.

The chain links TRBV4-1 to TRBJ2-5; 12 nucleotides agree with TRBD2. The ends lost 0 bases at V and 3 bases at J; junction bases unmatched: 2. Germline lookup yields CDR1 MGHRA and CDR2 YSYEKL. The CDR3 contains 16 residues. The CDR3 loop reads CASSQETSGSEETQYF. CDR3 in DNA: TGCGCCAGCAGCCAAGAGACTAGCGGGAGTGAAGAGACCCAGTACTTC.

The chain is built from TRBV30 and TRBJ2-7; maybe TRBD1 (5 bases). V lost 0 bases and J 2 bases, leaving 11 bases between the germline ends. Germline CDR1 GTSNPN, CDR2 SVGIG (reference sequence). This CDR3 region has 14 residues. In DNA form, the CDR3 reads TGTGCCTGGAGTGTACTTAGGGGCCCCTACGAGCAGTACTTC. This codes for CAWSVLRGPYEQYF.

The chain is built from TRBV11-2 and TRBJ1-1; D ambiguous. Germline V gives CDR1 SGHAT, CDR2 FQNNGV. V gave up 1 base and J gave up 3 bases, with 6 bases separating them. The CDR3 sequence is 13 residues long. The CDR3 nucleotides read TGTGCCAGCAGCTTAGTCGTCTACACTGAAGCTTTCTTT. Translating it yields CASSLVVYTEAFF.

J is TRBJ2-1 and V is TRBV7-2; the match to TRBD2 covers 11 bases. In germline, CDR1 is SGHTA, CDR2 FQGNSA. V shed 2 bases, J shed 12 bases, and the junction held 9 bases outside the gene matches. This CDR3 is built from 15 residues. CDR3 residues: CASSLTSGSAYWQFF. The CDR3 DNA reads TGTGCCAGCAGCTTAACTAGCGGGAGTGCATATTGGCAGTTCTTC.